Listed below are T cell receptor beta chains from one sample, sequenced in a study of cytomegalovirus exposure and HLA in healthy donors. Repertoires were generated with immunoSEQ multiplex PCR, while TCRdb's copy carries only in-frame clones and drops some. The data contain 65,000 to 85,000 clones, over 9.5% of them seen just once; the ten biggest clones take up approximately 23%. The sequenced sample was PBMCs. These receptors all come from a man in his 60s in good health and CMV-seropositive. Both conserved end residues are part of each CDR3.

j_gene | v_gene | CDR3aa
TRBJ1-2 | TRBV30 | CAWRGRVGYTF
TRBJ2-2 | TRBV6-5 | CASRGGNTGELFF
TRBJ2-1 | TRBV7-9 | CASSPGTSGGSSEQFF
TRBJ1-5 | TRBV6-1 | CASLGGWNQPQHF
TRBJ2-3 | TRBV9 | CASSEARLAGEVDTQYF
TRBJ2-1 | TRBV4-2 | CASSQVGSGSFGEQFF
TRBJ2-2 | TRBV30 | CAWSSGGELFF
TRBJ2-3 | TRBV4-1 | CASSHGRGTDKQYF
TRBJ2-7 | TRBV6-1 | CASSEDLAGVGEQYF
TRBJ1-5 | TRBV19 | CASSGQVQGQPQHF
TRBJ2-1 | TRBV9 | CASSVVTGGSYNEQFF
TRBJ2-4 | TRBV15 | CATSTGVVNIQYF
TRBJ2-2 | TRBV5-1 | CASSMQGARTGELFF
TRBJ2-7 | TRBV30 | CAWSIPGERYEQYF
TRBJ2-3 | TRBV6-1 | CASMVHTSTDTQYF
TRBJ1-2 | TRBV4-1 | CASSQGRQIYGYTF
TRBJ2-1 | TRBV9 | CASSTTTQGNEQFF
TRBJ1-2 | TRBV28 | CASEGTGGFVGYTF
TRBJ2-7 | TRBV28 | CASSHGQYEQYF
TRBJ1-5 | TRBV15 | CATSRDVTGFGNQPQHF
TRBJ1-5 | TRBV4-1 | CASSPGTGSYSNQPQHF
TRBJ2-5 | TRBV7-3 | CASSSGQGLETQYF
TRBJ1-2 | TRBV10-2 | CASRGDGYTF
TRBJ2-3 | TRBV5-1 | CASSQGQGAVDTQYF
TRBJ2-7 | TRBV29-1 | CSVGSGTSGIEQYF
TRBJ2-3 | TRBV7-2 | CASSVSDFRRDTQYF
TRBJ2-1 | TRBV6-1 | CASSEEGGSSYNEQFF
TRBJ2-3 | TRBV30 | CALAFRPERGTQYF
TRBJ1-4 | TRBV2 | CASTGQWGEKLFF
TRBJ2-4 | TRBV5-6 | CASSLVGGPENIQYF
TRBJ1-2 | TRBV29-1 | CSVEAGTARYGYTF
TRBJ2-5 | TRBV19 | CASSRGEETQYF
TRBJ2-1 | TRBV10-3 | CAISEINEQFF
TRBJ1-3 | TRBV9 | CASSPSGGSSGNTIYF
TRBJ2-6 | TRBV18 | CASSPREPGQGSSGANVLTF
TRBJ2-7 | TRBV4-2 | CASSQVISYEQYF
TRBJ2-5 | TRBV2 | CASKRKRGDRGFGETQYF
TRBJ2-2 | TRBV5-6 | CASSPGLAGNTGELFF